The rows below give T cell receptor beta chains drawn from one sample of a study of cytomegalovirus exposure and HLA in healthy donors. Generated by immunoSEQ multiplex PCR, the TCRdb table keeps only in-frame clones and is missing some. This listing includes some 110,000 clones. The specimen was PBMCs. These receptor sequences come from a man between 40 and 49 years old in good health and CMV-seronegative. The CDR3 runs from the conserved cysteine through the conserved F or W. The D gene is left open where the match is weak.

length	V	J	D	CDR3	DNA
14	TRBV5-5	TRBJ2-7	-	CASSLIPTNYEQYF	TGTGCCAGCAGCTTAATTCCGACAAACTACGAGCAGTACTTC
15	TRBV6-6	TRBJ2-1	TRBD1	CASSNERGQVSEQFF	TGTGCCAGCAGTAACGAGAGGGGGCAAGTCAGTGAGCAGTTCTTC
15	TRBV6-5	TRBJ1-5	-	CASSYSGGSNQPQHF	TGTGCCAGCAGTTACTCGGGGGGAAGCAATCAGCCCCAGCATTTT
14	TRBV6-5	TRBJ1-6	-	CASSYGGDNSPLHF	TGTGCCAGCAGTTACGGGGGGGATAATTCACCCCTCCACTTT
16	TRBV29-1	TRBJ1-2	-	CSVPTSGYQANYGYTF	TGCAGCGTTCCAACTTCAGGGTACCAAGCCAACTATGGCTACACCTTC
16	TRBV18	TRBJ1-2	TRBD1	CASSPLGQGADYGYTF	TGTGCCAGCTCACCATTGGGCCAGGGGGCGGACTATGGCTACACCTTC
15	TRBV18	TRBJ1-3	-	CASSPLQDSGNTIYF	TGTGCCAGCTCACCACTACAGGACTCTGGAAACACCATATATTTT
14	TRBV18	TRBJ2-2	-	CASSSLAITGELFF	TGTGCCAGCTCAAGCCTAGCGATCACCGGGGAGCTGTTTTTT
16	TRBV11-2	TRBJ2-5	TRBD2	CASSLRFSGRGETQYF	TGTGCCAGCAGCTTAAGGTTTAGCGGGAGAGGGGAGACCCAGTACTTC
17	TRBV7-3	TRBJ2-7	TRBD2	CASSLTGGLADSYEQYF	TGTGCCAGCAGCTTAACGGGGGGACTAGCTGATTCCTACGAGCAGTACTTC
15	TRBV7-2	TRBJ2-2	TRBD2	CASSLVSGSKGELFF	TGTGCCAGCAGCTTAGTTAGCGGGAGTAAAGGGGAGCTGTTTTTT
15	TRBV2	TRBJ2-7	TRBD1	CASTRDRGSFYEQYF	TGTGCCAGCACCCGGGACAGGGGGTCCTTCTACGAGCAGTACTTC
13	TRBV4-3	TRBJ1-1	-	CASSQTGNTEAFF	TGCGCCAGCAGCCAGACAGGGAACACTGAAGCTTTCTTT
15	TRBV15	TRBJ2-5	TRBD1	CATSRLGQGPETQYF	TGTGCCACCAGCAGACTTGGACAGGGCCCAGAGACCCAGTACTTC
15	TRBV5-4	TRBJ2-1	TRBD1	CASSIQGTGRNEQFF	TGTGCCAGCAGCATACAAGGGACAGGGCGAAATGAGCAGTTCTTC
15	TRBV6-5	TRBJ2-7	TRBD1	CASSRTTGAPYEQYF	TGTGCCAGCAGTCGAACGACAGGGGCACCCTACGAGCAGTACTTC
11	TRBV6-5	TRBJ2-5	-	CASTQGTTRYF	TGTGCCAGCACCCAGGGGACAACCCGGTACTTC
13	TRBV2	TRBJ1-5	-	CASSEDSYQPQHF	TGTGCCAGCAGTGAGGACAGCTATCAGCCCCAGCATTTT
16	TRBV7-2	TRBJ2-2	TRBD1	CASSRQGATNTGELFF	TGTGCCAGCAGCCGACAGGGGGCTACGAACACCGGGGAGCTGTTTTTT
15	TRBV18	TRBJ1-3	-	CASSPERAGGNTIYF	TGTGCCAGCTCACCGGAACGGGCAGGGGGAAACACCATATATTTT
12	TRBV5-6	TRBJ1-1	TRBD1	CASSFRQGEAFF	TGTGCCAGCAGCTTTAGACAGGGTGAAGCTTTCTTT
14	TRBV25-1	TRBJ1-2	-	CASSPPGDHYGYTF	TGTGCCAGCAGTCCTCCAGGGGACCACTATGGCTACACCTTC
16	TRBV11-2	TRBJ1-5	-	CASSQGRANGNQPQHF	TGTGCCAGCAGCCAGGGTAGGGCTAACGGCAATCAGCCCCAGCATTTT